This T cell receptor beta chain was sequenced in a study of blood T cell repertoires in COVID-19. Overall study context: The cDNA or gDNA used as material had been derived from T cells, B-cell-depleted T cells, or PBMCs.

This clone has at least ten counts. As originally analysed: Estimated nucleated cell counts came from reference gene primer amplification. The assay was immunoSEQ multiplex PCR, and TCRdb's table has in-frame clones only and misses some. V, J and clone size reflect that table, while D and trimming were determined from the DNA. The repertoire holds roughly 250,000 clones, with around 89% as singletons. Germline V gene lookup returns CDR1 LNHDA and CDR2 SQIVND (reference sequence). V was cut by 2 bases and J by 8 bases, with 12 bases left in between. This CDR3 has 14 residues. In terms of age and location, participants ranged from roughly 18 to 90 years and lived in about 25 US areas. Allocation to cohorts depended on clinical history reported by the participants.

Sample: PBMCs or T cells enriched from blood (not recorded which). This TCR derives from a woman between 35 and 50 years old with acute COVID-19. The chain recombines TRBV19 with TRBJ2-2; D gene unclear. The DNA of the CDR3 is TGTGCCAGTAGTATATCTCGGATCGGGGGGGAGCTGTTTTTT. Amino acids: CASSISRIGGELFF.